Below are 5 T cell receptor beta chains sequenced from a single sample in a study of shared clonotypes between healthy human individuals. Profiling relied on immunoSEQ multiplex PCR, and the TCRdb table lists in-frame clones only, not all of them. Of roughly 500,000 clones listed, about four fifths are singletons. The sample consisted of PBMCs. All receptors derive from a woman in her 40s in good health. Some clones in this sample may be carry-over from other donors' samples.

This chain links TRBV5-1 with TRBJ2-6; 8 bases are a match to TRBD2. Germline V CDR1 and CDR2: SGHRS, YFSETQ. The J segment lost 0 bases and the V segment lost 0 bases, leaving 5 bases of the junction unmatched. The CDR3 sequence is 18 residues long. The CDR3 protein is CASSLAGGAPSGANVLTF. The CDR3 nucleotides are TGCGCCAGCAGCTTGGCGGGAGGGGCACCCTCTGGGGCCAACGTCCTGACTTTC.

This chain connects TRBV5-1 to TRBJ1-1; D is unresolved. V was cut by 1 base and J by 7 bases, with 14 bases left in between. Germline CDR1 SGHRS, CDR2 YFSETQ. There are 14 residues in the CDR3. The CDR3 reads CASSLRELAGEAFF. The CDR3 DNA reads TGCGCCAGCAGCTTGCGGGAGTTGGCAGGTGAAGCTTTCTTT.

The chain has TRBV5-1 and TRBJ2-7, with TRBD2 matching 10 bases. Trimming removed 0 bases from V and 7 bases from J; junction bases left unmatched: 10. Looked up from germline, CDR1 is SGHRS and CDR2 is YFSETQ. The CDR3 consists of 16 residues. The CDR3 region is CASSLAPAGGPGEQYF. The DNA of the CDR3 is TGCGCCAGCAGCTTGGCCCCAGCGGGAGGGCCGGGAGAGCAGTACTTC.

The chain is built from TRBV6-1 and TRBJ1-1; D is possibly TRBD1 (6 bases). Germline assignment: CDR1 MNHNS and CDR2 SASEGT. The V and J ends lost 4 bases and 4 bases respectively, with 19 bases between them. The CDR3 totals 16 residues. CDR3 amino acids: CASSGGWGRGGTEAFF. The CDR3 DNA sequence: TGTGCCAGCAGTGGGGGGTGGGGGCGCGGAGGCACTGAAGCTTTCTTT.

The CDR3 protein is CASTGQGNYGYTF. CDR3 DNA: TGTGCCAGCACCGGACAGGGGAACTATGGCTACACCTTC. The genes are TRBV2 and TRBJ1-2, with 9 bases fitting TRBD1. Unmatched junction bases numbered 2, after V lost 7 bases and J lost 2 bases. The CDR3 has 13 residues. Germline V gene sequence: CDR1 SNHLY, CDR2 FYNNEI. Based on the CDR3 plus reference TRBV2 and TRBJ1-2, the full variable domain is EPEVTQTPSHQVTQMGQEVILRCVPISNHLYFYWYRQILGQKVEFLVSFYNNEISEKSEIFDDQFSVERPDGSNFTLKIRSTKLEDSAMYFCASTGQGNYGYTFGSGTRLTVV.